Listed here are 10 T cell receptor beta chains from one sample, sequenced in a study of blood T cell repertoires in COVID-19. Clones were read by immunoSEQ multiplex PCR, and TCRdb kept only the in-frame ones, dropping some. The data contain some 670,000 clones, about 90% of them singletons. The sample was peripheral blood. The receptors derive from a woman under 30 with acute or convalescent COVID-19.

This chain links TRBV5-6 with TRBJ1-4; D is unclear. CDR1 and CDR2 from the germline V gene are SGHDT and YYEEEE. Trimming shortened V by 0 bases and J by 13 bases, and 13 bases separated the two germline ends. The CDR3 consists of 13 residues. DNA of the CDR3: TGTGCCAGCAGCTTGGCCACCCGGGGAGCACTGTTTTTT. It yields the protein CASSLATRGALFF.

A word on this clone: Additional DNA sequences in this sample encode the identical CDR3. In DNA, the CDR3 is TGTGCCAGCAGCCCGAGGGACAGGGGGAACACTGAAGCTTTCTTT. This sequence encodes CASSPRDRGNTEAFF. The gene calls are TRBV7-9 and TRBJ1-1; 10 nucleotides line up with TRBD1. Germline assignment: CDR1 SEHNR and CDR2 FQNEAQ (reference sequence). The CDR3 totals 15 residues. J lost 1 base, V lost 5 bases, and 4 bases had no gene match.

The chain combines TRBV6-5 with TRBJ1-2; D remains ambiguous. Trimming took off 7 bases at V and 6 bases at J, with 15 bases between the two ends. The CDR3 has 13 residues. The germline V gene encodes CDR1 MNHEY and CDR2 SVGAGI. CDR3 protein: CASITGLMDGYTF. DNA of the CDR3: TGTGCCAGCATCACGGGTTTAATGGATGGCTACACCTTC.

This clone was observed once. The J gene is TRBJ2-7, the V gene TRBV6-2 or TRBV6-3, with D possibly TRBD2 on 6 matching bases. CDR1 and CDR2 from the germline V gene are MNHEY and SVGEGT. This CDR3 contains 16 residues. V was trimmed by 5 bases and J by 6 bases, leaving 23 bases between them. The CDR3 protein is CASSLQLTGVPSEQYF. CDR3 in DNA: TGTGCCAGCAGTCTTCAGTTGACGGGAGTTCCGAGCGAGCAGTACTTC.

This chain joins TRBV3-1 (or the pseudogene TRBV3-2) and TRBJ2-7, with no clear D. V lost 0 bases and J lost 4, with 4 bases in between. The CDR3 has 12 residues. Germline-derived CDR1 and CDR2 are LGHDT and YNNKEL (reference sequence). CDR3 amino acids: CASSQDYYEQYF. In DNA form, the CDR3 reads TGTGCCAGCAGCCAAGATTATTACGAGCAGTACTTC.

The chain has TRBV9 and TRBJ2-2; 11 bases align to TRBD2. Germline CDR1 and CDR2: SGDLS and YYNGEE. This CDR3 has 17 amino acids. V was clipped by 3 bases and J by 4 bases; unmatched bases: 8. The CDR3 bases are TGTGCCAGCAGCGCCCGAACTAGCGGGGGAGGCACCGGGGAGCTGTTTTTT. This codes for CASSARTSGGGTGELFF.

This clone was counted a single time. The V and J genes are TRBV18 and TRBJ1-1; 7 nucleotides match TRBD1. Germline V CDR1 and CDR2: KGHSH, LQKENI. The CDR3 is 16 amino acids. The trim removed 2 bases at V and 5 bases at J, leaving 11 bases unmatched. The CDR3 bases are TGTGCCAGCTCACCAAAGGAGAGGGGGCAGAGGACTGAAGCTTTCTTT. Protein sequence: CASSPKERGQRTEAFF.

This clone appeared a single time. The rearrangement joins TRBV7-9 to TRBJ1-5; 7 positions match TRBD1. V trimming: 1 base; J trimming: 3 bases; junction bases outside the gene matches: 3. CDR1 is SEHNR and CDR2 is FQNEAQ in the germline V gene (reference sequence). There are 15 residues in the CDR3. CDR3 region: CASSLEQGLNQPQHF. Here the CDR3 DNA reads TGTGCCAGCAGCTTAGAACAGGGGCTCAATCAGCCCCAGCATTTT.

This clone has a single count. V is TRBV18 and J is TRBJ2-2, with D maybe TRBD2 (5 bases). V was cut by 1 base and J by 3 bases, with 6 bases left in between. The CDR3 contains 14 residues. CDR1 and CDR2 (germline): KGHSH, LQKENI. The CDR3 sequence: CASSPRGDTGELFF. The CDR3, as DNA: TGTGCCAGCTCACCACGGGGAGACACCGGGGAGCTGTTTTTT.

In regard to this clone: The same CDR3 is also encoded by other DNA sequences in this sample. DNA of the CDR3: TGTGCCAGTAGTATAGGCGCGGGTGGTCAGCCCCAGCATTTT. Encoded protein: CASSIGAGGQPQHF. The rearrangement links TRBV19 to TRBJ1-5, with unresolved D. From germline, CDR1 is LNHDA and CDR2 SQIVND (reference sequence). Trimming pared 1 base from V and 6 bases from J, leaving 10 bases between. The CDR3 sequence is 14 residues long. Full variable domain (remainder filled in from reference TRBV19 and TRBJ1-5): DGGITQSPKYLFRKEGQNVTLSCEQNLNHDAMYWYRQDPGQGLRLIYYSQIVNDFQKGDIAEGYSVSREKKESFPLTVTSAQKNPTAFYLCASSIGAGGQPQHFGDGTRLSIL.